This T cell receptor (beta chain) was sequenced in a study of blood T cell repertoires in COVID-19. For the study at large: Collection of acute and convalescent COVID-19 samples took place in the United States, Italy and Spain. The cDNA or gDNA used as material had been derived from T cells, B-cell-depleted T cells, or PBMCs.

Authors' methods: It was from reference gene primer amplification that nucleated cell counts were estimated. The method was immunoSEQ multiplex PCR; TCRdb's version includes in-frame clones alone and lacks a portion of them. From that table come the V and J calls and clone size; the DNA was used to work out D and trimming. The data contain under 450,000 clones, 81% of them singletons. Germline values: CDR1 MDHEN, CDR2 SYDVKM. The CDR3 totals 14 residues. J lost 3 bases, V lost 3 bases, and 4 bases had no gene match. Sample: peripheral blood. The sequence came from a human donor with acute or convalescent COVID-19. The donor label of this sample is uncertain. This chain joins TRBV28 and TRBJ2-7; 8 positions match TRBD2. The CDR3 loop is CASSFPGLGYEQYF. CDR3 DNA sequence: TGTGCCAGCAGTTTCCCGGGACTAGGCTACGAGCAGTACTTC. Combining the CDR3 with reference TRBV28 and TRBJ2-7 gives the whole variable domain DVKVTQSSRYLVKRTGEKVFLECVQDMDHENMFWYRQDPGLGLRLIYFSYDVKMKEKGDIPEGYSVSREKKERFSLILESASTNQTSMYLCASSFPGLGYEQYFGPGTRLTVT.